The 30 T cell receptor beta chains below were found in one sample sequenced in a study of identical twins. MiXCR, run by TCRdb on the 5' RACE reads, gives a single entry per CDR3 protein. The repertoire holds 1.5 million to 2 million distinct CDR3 sequences, with under 35% as singletons. The sequencing input was cord blood. Receptor source: a newborn girl in good health.

This chain uses TRBV4-2 with TRBJ2-1; no clear D. Germline lookup yields CDR1 LGHNA and CDR2 YNFKEQ. The CDR3 loop spans 15 amino acids. Deletions cut 1 base from V and 9 bases from J, with 16 bases between. CDR3 protein: CASSQGRVPPGEQFF. The CDR3, as DNA: TGTGCCAGCAGCCAAGGTCGGGTCCCTCCGGGTGAGCAGTTCTTC.

V gene TRBV6-2 or TRBV6-3 combines with J gene TRBJ2-1; D is unclear. Germline V gene data show CDR1 as MNHEY and CDR2 as SVGEGT. There are 14 residues in the CDR3. V was shortened by 7 bases and J by 7 bases, with 17 bases between the two germline ends. The CDR3 is CASTLRPGRNEQFF. CDR3 nucleotide sequence: TGTGCCAGCACCCTCCGTCCGGGCCGTAATGAGCAGTTCTTC.

Many counts were recorded for this clonotype. This chain links TRBV29-1 with TRBJ2-1; maybe TRBD1 (7 bases). V was clipped by 5 bases and J by 6 bases, with 17 bases between them. The CDR3 sequence is 14 residues long. CDR1 is SQVTM, CDR2 ANQGSEA, per germline. The CDR3 nucleotides read TGCAGCGTTCGGAGGGGACAGTTCGTCAATGAGCAGTTCTTC. Its translation: CSVRRGQFVNEQFF.

To note about this clonotype: One junction end disagrees with the germline gene, perhaps due to a read error. V is TRBV13 and J is TRBJ2-4; TRBD2 might be the D (6 bases). Germline CDR1 reads PRHDT; CDR2 reads FYEKMQ (reference sequence). The CDR3 is 19 amino acids. This CDR3 is CASSFFSGSGSLAKSIQYF. The CDR3 nucleotides are TGTGCCAGCAGCTTTTTTTCGGGGTCCGGGAGTCTAGCCAAAAGCATTCAGTACTTC.

CDR3 sequence reads: CASSQDKRGLPYYEQYF. In DNA form, the CDR3 reads TGTGCCAGCAGCCAAGATAAGCGAGGCCTTCCCTACTACGAGCAGTACTTC. The rearrangement links TRBV3-1 to TRBJ2-4; D not certain. The J call may be mistaken, given a closer DNA end match to TRBJ2-7. Germline assignment: CDR1 LGHDT and CDR2 YNNKEL (reference sequence). The CDR3 loop spans 17 amino acids.

The chain links TRBV20-1 to TRBJ1-1; 7 positions agree with TRBD1. The CDR3 totals 13 residues. Germline V gene data show CDR1 as DFQATT and CDR2 as SNEGSKA (reference sequence). Germline trimming cut 8 bases from V and 8 bases from J; bases unmatched to any gene: 14. CDR3 region: CSTHQGDQTEAFF. The DNA of the CDR3 is TGCAGTACTCACCAGGGGGACCAAACCGAAGCTTTCTTT.

The rearrangement uses TRBV9 and TRBJ2-1, with a weak D call TRBD2 (6 bases). The DNA end is a closer match to TRBJ2-7, so the J assignment may be wrong. In germline, CDR1 is SGDLS, CDR2 YYNGEE. There are 13 residues in the CDR3. The CDR3 nucleotides read TGTGCCAGCAGCGCGGGGGTTGGCTGCGAGCAGTACTTC. This translates into CASSAGVGCEQYF.

In its sample, this clonotype was seen a few times. J is TRBJ2-7 and V is TRBV29-1; D call uncertain. Germline V gene sequence: CDR1 SQVTM, CDR2 ANQGSEA. This CDR3 is built from 11 residues. Trimming shortened V by 2 bases and J by 2 bases, and 4 bases separated the two germline ends. CDR3 sequence reads: CSVEQAYEQYF. The CDR3 DNA follows: TGCAGCGTTGAACAGGCCTACGAGCAGTACTTC.

V usage is TRBV20-1 and J usage is TRBJ2-1; perhaps TRBD2 as D (5 bases). Germline values: CDR1 DFQATT, CDR2 SNEGSKA (reference sequence). With 6 bases removed from V and 2 bases from J, the gap between germline ends came to 14 bases. CDR3 size: 14 residues. The CDR3 bases are TGCAGTGCCAAAACTAGGTTTGCCTACAATGAGCAGTTCTTC. It is translated as CSAKTRFAYNEQFF.

This clonotype showed up many times. The junction departs from the called germline gene at one end, perhaps through a read error. V gene TRBV4-1 combines with J gene TRBJ2-7; 12 nucleotides align to TRBD2. The CDR3 loop spans 15 amino acids. CDR1 is MGHRA and CDR2 is YSYEKL in the germline V gene. The CDR3 DNA sequence: TGTGCCAGCAGTCACGGACTAGCGGGAACCTACGAGCAGTACTTC. Encoded protein: CASSHGLAGTYEQYF.

V and J are TRBV7-2 and TRBJ2-1; 10 positions match TRBD2. The CDR3 is 19 residues long. Germline assignment: CDR1 SGHTA and CDR2 FQGNSA. Losses at the gene ends were 6 bases for V and 0 bases for J; bases not matched to a gene: 14. This CDR3 reads CASRSGTSVLASSYNEQFF. CDR3 bases: TGTGCCAGCAGGTCCGGGACTAGCGTGCTTGCTAGCTCCTACAATGAGCAGTTCTTC.

The DNA for the CDR3 is TGCAGTGGAGGCGGGATAGGAACCACAGATACGCAGTATTTT. Residues: CSGGGIGTTDTQYF. V is TRBV20-1 and J is TRBJ2-3, with D tentatively TRBD2 (6 bases). The CDR3 has 14 amino acids. Trimming took 7 bases from V and 2 from J, leaving 16 bases between them. Germline V gene sequence: CDR1 DFQATT, CDR2 SNEGSKA (reference sequence).

This clonotype was observed a few times. V usage is TRBV4-1 and J usage is TRBJ2-7, with unresolved D. Trimming removed 0 bases at V and 4 bases at J, with 7 bases between. The V gene's germline CDR1 is MGHRA and CDR2 YSYEKL. The CDR3 loop spans 13 amino acids. The CDR3 DNA reads as TGCGCCAGCAGCCAAGATGCGCTGTACGAGCAGTACTTC. Residues: CASSQDALYEQYF.

The rearrangement joins TRBV5-6 to TRBJ2-7; 9 bases are shared with TRBD1. V was clipped by 3 bases and J by 3 bases; unmatched bases: 7. The CDR3 is 15 residues long. CDR1 SGHDT and CDR2 YYEEEE come from the germline V gene. For the CDR3, the DNA is TGTGCCAGCAGCTCCGGACAGGGGTGGGACTACGAGCAGTACTTC. Translation gives CASSSGQGWDYEQYF.

The chain employs TRBV6-5 and TRBJ1-5; D remains unclear. This CDR3 has 14 amino acids. Germline CDR1 reads MNHEY; CDR2 reads SVGAGI. Deletions cut 2 bases from V and 5 bases from J, with 10 bases between. The CDR3 region has the DNA TGTGCCAGCAGTTACGGCAGAAACTATCAGCCCCAGCATTTT. This gives the protein CASSYGRNYQPQHF.

The chain combines TRBV7-2 with TRBJ1-6, with D perhaps matching TRBD1 (6 bases). Germline V lookup: CDR1 SGHTA, CDR2 FQGNSA. Between the trimmed V and J ends, which lost 5 bases and 9 bases, there was a span of 17 bases. There are 15 residues in the CDR3. CDR3 nucleotide sequence: TGTGCCAGCAGCCCTCGGACAGATCATAGTTCACCCCTCCACTTT. Its translation: CASSPRTDHSSPLHF.

The table lists this clonotype with a few counts. The chain links TRBV2 to TRBJ2-4; 9 positions agree with TRBD2. The J call may be in error: the DNA end matches TRBJ2-7 better. The CDR3 is 14 residues long. Germline assignment: CDR1 SNHLY and CDR2 FYNNEI. The CDR3 here is CASTPGLASIEQYF. In DNA form, the CDR3 reads TGTGCCAGCACACCGGGACTAGCCTCGATCGAGCAGTACTTC.

This clonotype was counted only a few times. This chain links TRBV6-1 with TRBJ1-6; no definite D call. The CDR3 has 14 amino acids. Trimming took 6 bases from V and 5 from J, leaving 11 bases between them. Germline-derived CDR1 and CDR2 are MNHNS and SASEGT. The CDR3 loop reads CASRTDWDNSPLHF. CDR3 bases: TGTGCCAGCAGAACCGACTGGGATAATTCACCCCTCCACTTT.

The chain has TRBV30 and TRBJ2-4; 7 bases agree with TRBD2. The CDR3 length is 14 residues. The germline V gene has CDR1 GTSNPN and CDR2 SVGIG (reference sequence). After removal of 4 bases from V and 0 bases from J, the junction contained 3 bases not matched to a gene. The CDR3 DNA sequence: TGTGCCTGGACGGCGGGGGTAGCCAAAAACATTCAGTACTTC. Protein product: CAWTAGVAKNIQYF.

This clonotype was detected ten times or more. The J gene is TRBJ2-5, the V gene TRBV27; D remains unclear. The germline V and J ends were trimmed by 1 base and 1 base, with 13 bases remaining between them. The V gene's germline CDR1 is MNHEY and CDR2 SMNVEV (reference sequence). The CDR3 extends over 16 amino acids. The CDR3 DNA reads as TGTGCCAGCAGTTTATTGGCGTCAGGTTCCCAAGAGACCCAGTACTTC. This gives the protein CASSLLASGSQETQYF.

The J gene is TRBJ2-1, the V gene TRBV20-1; 10 bases align to TRBD2. V lost 3 bases and J lost 6; bases outside the gene matches: 5. The CDR3 spans 14 residues. Germline V gene sequence: CDR1 DFQATT, CDR2 SNEGSKA (reference sequence). Written as DNA, the CDR3 is TGCAGTGCTAGTCTGACTAGCGGGCGCAATGAGCAGTTCTTC. Residues: CSASLTSGRNEQFF.

This chain uses TRBV20-1 with TRBJ1-4; D gene ambiguous. Trimming removed 3 bases from V and 3 bases from J, with 11 bases in between. In germline, CDR1 is DFQATT, CDR2 SNEGSKA (reference sequence). The CDR3 spans 14 residues. The DNA of the CDR3 is TGCAGTGCTAGCCCCAGGCAGCCTAATGAAAAACTGTTTTTT. It specifies CSASPRQPNEKLFF.

V gene TRBV5-1 combines with J gene TRBJ2-3, with TRBD2 matching 9 bases. The V gene's germline CDR1 is SGHRS and CDR2 YFSETQ. CDR3 size: 13 residues. The CDR3 loop reads CLKPSGATDTQYF. CDR3 bases: TGCCTAAAGCCTAGCGGGGCTACAGATACGCAGTATTTT. Variable domain in full (rest from reference TRBV5-1 and TRBJ2-3): KAGVTQTPRYLIKTRGQQVTLSCSPISGHRSVSWYQQTPGQGLQFLFEYFSETQRNKGNFPGRFSGRQFSNSRSEMNVSTLELGDSALYLCLKPSGATDTQYFGPGTRLTVL.

This clonotype was counted only a few times. The chain has TRBV20-1 and TRBJ2-3; D ambiguous. CDR3 size: 14 residues. CDR1 DFQATT and CDR2 SNEGSKA come from the germline V gene (reference sequence). Between the trimmed V and J ends, which lost 5 bases and 1 base, there was a span of 13 bases. CDR3 coding DNA: TGCAGTGCTCCTCCCCCTAGAGGCACAGATACGCAGTATTTT. It is translated as CSAPPPRGTDTQYF.

This clonotype was recorded a few times. The chain couples TRBV29-1 to TRBJ2-1, with TRBD1 as a possible D gene (5 bases). V lost 7 bases and J lost 9, with 13 bases in between. Germline loops: CDR1 SQVTM, CDR2 ANQGSEA. The CDR3 spans 11 residues. Here the CDR3 DNA reads TGCAGCGGACAGAATTATGGTGAGCAGTTCTTC. Its translation is CSGQNYGEQFF.

The rearrangement joins TRBV12-3 or TRBV12-4 to TRBJ2-2; perhaps TRBD2 as D (6 bases). The CDR3 has 16 residues. Trimming left V 2 bases short and J 0 bases short, with 10 bases between. CDR3 residues: CASSLRASANTGELFF. The CDR3 DNA is TGTGCCAGCAGTTTAAGGGCTAGCGCGAACACCGGGGAGCTGTTTTTT.

This clonotype was seen a few times. The chain carries TRBV20-1 and TRBJ1-6; no definite D call. Trimming cost V 7 bases and J 0 bases, with 7 bases left between them. This CDR3 is built from 13 residues. The germline V gene has CDR1 DFQATT and CDR2 SNEGSKA (reference sequence). CDR3 DNA: TGCAGTGGTGTGAGCTCCTATAATTCACCCCTCCACTTT. This sequence encodes CSGVSSYNSPLHF.

The CDR3 bases are TGTGCCTGGAGTGGCGATAATGAGCAGTTCTTC. Translation: CAWSGDNEQFF. V is TRBV30 and J is TRBJ2-1; D is ambiguous. This CDR3 has 11 residues. Between the trimmed V and J ends, which lost 1 base and 7 bases, there was a span of 5 bases. The germline V gene encodes CDR1 GTSNPN and CDR2 SVGIG (reference sequence).

The genes are TRBV7-7 and TRBJ2-3; 12 bases are a match to TRBD2. This CDR3 has 14 amino acids. Germline loops: CDR1 SSHAT, CDR2 FNYEAQ (reference sequence). With V trimmed by 8 bases and J by 4 bases, 4 bases remained unmatched. Written as DNA, the CDR3 is TGTGCCAGCCCTAGCGGGGGGGTCCCAGATACGCAGTATTTT. Translating gives CASPSGGVPDTQYF.

Details on this clonotype: A junction boundary mismatches the germline segment, possibly from a read error. The V and J genes are TRBV27 and TRBJ1-1; no clear D gene. The germline V gene has CDR1 MNHEY and CDR2 SMNVEV (reference sequence). This CDR3 has 12 amino acids. The CDR3 is CVSGPLGTEAFF. The DNA of the CDR3 is TGTGTCAGCGGCCCCCTCGGCACTGAAGCTTTCTTT.